Listed here are 27 T cell receptor beta chains from one sample, sequenced in a study of cytomegalovirus exposure and HLA in healthy donors. The PCR had 60 Vbeta and 13 Jbeta primers. Repertoires were generated with immunoSEQ multiplex PCR, while TCRdb's copy carries only in-frame clones and drops some. The data hold some 180,000 clones, with around 76% observed a single time. Material: PBMCs. These receptors were obtained from a woman under 40 in good health and CMV-seropositive.

This chain connects TRBV11-3 to TRBJ1-4, with D uncertain. Germline loops: CDR1 SGHNT, CDR2 YENEEA. The CDR3 consists of 11 residues. V was shortened by 5 bases and J by 8 bases, with 6 bases between the two germline ends. CDR3 in amino acids: CASSNGEKLFF. DNA of the CDR3: TGTGCCAGCAGCAACGGGGAAAAACTGTTTTTT. The variable domain in full, completed from reference TRBV11-3 and TRBJ1-4, reads EAGVVQSPRYKIIEKKQPVAFWCNPISGHNTLYWYLQNLGQGPELLIRYENEEAVDDSQLPKDRFSAERLKGVDSTLKIQPAELGDSAVYLCASSNGEKLFFGSGTQLSVL.

The genes are TRBV11-3 and TRBJ2-2; TRBD2 aligns across 13 bases. The CDR3 runs to 16 residues. Germline CDR1 and CDR2: SGHNT and YENEEA. Losses at the gene ends were 7 bases for V and 4 bases for J; bases not matched to a gene: 6. CDR3 DNA sequence: TGTGCCAGCACCCGAGGGACTAGCGGGGCCACCGGGGAGCTGTTTTTT. This gives the protein CASTRGTSGATGELFF.

As for this clone: The junction departs from germline at one end; a sequencing error may be responsible. The CDR3 DNA sequence: TGTGCCAGCAGTTACTCGGGGACAGGGACTGGAGACACCATATATTTT. Its protein is CASSYSGTGTGDTIYF. This chain links TRBV6-5 with TRBJ1-3; TRBD1 agrees at 9 bases. The V gene's germline CDR1 is MNHEY and CDR2 SVGAGI. The CDR3 has 16 amino acids.

This clone was counted only a few times. The gene calls are TRBV15 and TRBJ1-1; no clear D. The CDR3 is made up of 15 amino acids. V was shortened by 1 base and J by 3 bases, with 12 bases between the two germline ends. Germline CDR1 and CDR2: LNHNV and YYDKDF (reference sequence). CDR3 residues: CATSRGSGIYTEAFF. The CDR3 nucleotides are TGTGCCACCAGCAGAGGAAGCGGCATTTACACTGAAGCTTTCTTT.

The table lists this clone with a few counts. The genes are TRBV7-9 and TRBJ2-1, with TRBD1 identical over 11 bases. CDR1 SEHNR and CDR2 FQNEAQ come from the germline V gene (reference sequence). This CDR3 is 15 amino acids long. The J segment lost 7 bases and the V segment lost 6 bases, leaving 8 bases of the junction unmatched. DNA of the CDR3: TGTGCCAGCAGTTCGGGACAGGGGGGCAAAAATGAGCAGTTCTTC. It is translated as CASSSGQGGKNEQFF.

This clone was counted only a few times. The rearrangement joins TRBV27 to TRBJ2-3, with D tentatively TRBD1 (6 bases). The CDR3 extends over 13 amino acids. The germline V and J ends were trimmed by 2 bases and 8 bases, with 11 bases remaining between them. Germline V gene lookup returns CDR1 MNHEY and CDR2 SMNVEV (reference sequence). CDR3 DNA sequence: TGTGCCAGCAGTTTAGGGGGCTGGGGTACGCAGTATTTT. It is translated as CASSLGGWGTQYF.

V gene TRBV10-3 combines with J gene TRBJ2-5; 7 positions agree with TRBD2. TRBJ2-7 matches the DNA end more closely, so the J call is doubtful. Per germline, CDR1 ENHRY and CDR2 SYGVKD. The CDR3 totals 15 residues. The CDR3 here is CAISEVGGSPYEQYF. CDR3 DNA: TGTGCCATCAGTGAGGTGGGAGGGAGTCCCTACGAGCAGTACTTC.

This rearrangement joins TRBV5-1 to TRBJ2-5, with D maybe TRBD1 (5 bases). V was cut by 3 bases and J by 1 base, with 7 bases left in between. Germline V gene data show CDR1 as SGHRS and CDR2 as YFSETQ. CDR3 length: 13 amino acids. CDR3 nucleotide sequence: TGCGCCAGCAGCTCTCAGGGCCAAGAGACCCAGTACTTC. Its protein is CASSSQGQETQYF.

This clone appeared a single time. The chain employs TRBV6-5 and TRBJ1-6, with unresolved D. The length of the CDR3 is 15 residues. The V gene lost 6 bases and the J gene lost 4 bases, with 13 bases spanning the gap. Looked up from germline, CDR1 is MNHEY and CDR2 is SVGAGI. CDR3 DNA: TGTGCCAGCAGCCCACGGAGGCATTATAATTCACCCCTCCACTTT. Translated: CASSPRRHYNSPLHF.

This clone was detected a few times. The rearrangement joins TRBV5-6 to TRBJ1-5, with D perhaps TRBD1 (5 bases). CDR1 is SGHDT, CDR2 YYEEEE, per germline. The length of the CDR3 is 13 residues. V was shortened by 0 bases and J by 4 bases, with 5 bases between the two germline ends. This CDR3 reads CASSLDRNQPQHF. The CDR3 nucleotides read TGTGCCAGCAGCTTGGACAGGAATCAGCCCCAGCATTTT.

This clone was observed a few times. The genes are TRBV7-8 and TRBJ2-1; 10 bases match TRBD2. V gave up 4 bases and J gave up 10 bases; unmatched junction bases: 7. This CDR3 is built from 14 residues. Germline V gene sequence: CDR1 SGHVS, CDR2 FQNEAQ. The CDR3 here is CASSSSGGAGEQFF. DNA for the CDR3: TGTGCCAGCAGCTCCAGCGGGGGGGCCGGGGAGCAGTTCTTC.

The chain joins TRBV13 to TRBJ1-3; D possibly corresponds to TRBD1 (6 bases). Germline V CDR1 and CDR2: PRHDT, FYEKMQ (reference sequence). V lost 1 base to trimming and J lost 0 bases, with 19 bases between them. This CDR3 comprises 19 residues. The CDR3 protein is CASSLVGGGTPVSGNTIYF. The CDR3 region has the DNA TGTGCCAGCAGCTTAGTAGGGGGAGGGACACCGGTCTCTGGAAACACCATATATTTT.

This clone showed up just a few times. The V and J genes are TRBV7-9 and TRBJ1-6; D remains ambiguous. This CDR3 spans 14 amino acids. Germline loops: CDR1 SEHNR, CDR2 FQNEAQ (reference sequence). V lost 1 base, J lost 6 bases, and 7 bases lay in between. In DNA, the CDR3 is TGTGCCAGCAGCTTAGGGCAGTCTAATTCACCCCTCCACTTT. It encodes CASSLGQSNSPLHF.

The chain recombines TRBV4-3 with TRBJ2-1; D may be TRBD1 (5 bases). Germline V gene sequence: CDR1 LGHNA, CDR2 YSLEER. Between the trimmed V and J ends, which lost 3 bases and 10 bases, there was a span of 25 bases. The CDR3 extends over 17 amino acids. Here the CDR3 DNA reads TGCGCCAGCAGCCATATGTCTACCGGACACTCCTTAAGAGAGCAGTTCTTC. This gives the protein CASSHMSTGHSLREQFF.

This sequence joins TRBV5-1 and TRBJ2-5; TRBD1 aligns across 8 bases. This CDR3 is built from 16 residues. The trim removed 5 bases at V and 5 bases at J, leaving 14 bases unmatched. Germline CDR1 and CDR2: SGHRS and YFSETQ. The CDR3 loop reads CASSRDRQGAGETQYF. The CDR3 nucleotides read TGCGCCAGCAGTAGGGATCGGCAGGGGGCAGGCGAGACCCAGTACTTC.

The CDR3 nucleotides are TGTGCCAGTAGTATTTATTCCGGGCAGGGGGCGCATGGCTACACCTTC. This gives the protein CASSIYSGQGAHGYTF. The V and J genes are TRBV19 and TRBJ1-2; 8 positions agree with TRBD1. CDR1 and CDR2 from the germline V gene are LNHDA and SQIVND (reference sequence). The CDR3 has 16 residues. V dropped 3 bases and J dropped 6; count of bases not matched to a gene: 12. Full variable domain (missing parts from reference TRBV19 and TRBJ1-2): DGGITQSPKYLFRKEGQNVTLSCEQNLNHDAMYWYRQDPGQGLRLIYYSQIVNDFQKGDIAEGYSVSREKKESFPLTVTSAQKNPTAFYLCASSIYSGQGAHGYTFGSGTRLTVV.

The genes are TRBV6-1 and TRBJ1-5; D is possibly TRBD1 (6 bases). The CDR3 loop spans 14 amino acids. Trimming removed 2 bases from V and 6 bases from J, with 11 bases in between. Germline values: CDR1 MNHNS, CDR2 SASEGT. DNA of the CDR3: TGTGCCAGCAGTGAAAGGCTAGGGGGTCAGCCCCAGCATTTT. Translation gives CASSERLGGQPQHF.

The genes are TRBV10-3 and TRBJ1-6; 7 nucleotides match TRBD1. CDR3 length equals 15 residues. The junction had 9 bases not matched to a gene; V was cut back by 4 bases and J by 9 bases. Looked up from germline, CDR1 is ENHRY and CDR2 is SYGVKD. The CDR3 reads CAISVSGQEFSPLHF. CDR3 nucleotides: TGTGCCATCAGTGTATCTGGACAGGAGTTTTCACCCCTCCACTTT.

The table lists this clone with a few counts. The chain is built from TRBV4-1 and TRBJ1-4; D gene unclear. The CDR3 has 16 amino acids. In germline, CDR1 is MGHRA, CDR2 YSYEKL. V gave up 1 base and J gave up 8 bases, with 17 bases separating them. Here the CDR3 DNA reads TGCGCCAGCAGCCAAGGCTCCGGGTCGAGAGGGGAAAAACTGTTTTTT. The encoded protein is CASSQGSGSRGEKLFF.

This chain connects TRBV27 to TRBJ1-5; no reliable D call. Trimming took 2 bases from V and 0 from J, leaving 8 bases between them. In germline, CDR1 is MNHEY, CDR2 SMNVEV (reference sequence). The CDR3 runs to 15 residues. The CDR3 nucleotides are TGTGCCAGCAGTTTAGCAGGATATAGCAATCAGCCCCAGCATTTT. Translated: CASSLAGYSNQPQHF.

The chain couples TRBV25-1 to TRBJ2-5; D is undetermined. Looked up from germline, CDR1 is MGHDK and CDR2 is SYGVNS. This CDR3 contains 12 residues. V lost 6 bases and J lost 0, with 5 bases in between. DNA of the CDR3: TGTGCCAGCAGCCCCAACCAAGAGACCCAGTACTTC. This encodes CASSPNQETQYF.

As to this clone: One junction end does not reproduce the germline sequence, and a read error may be involved. The chain carries TRBV6-1 and TRBJ2-7; 13 bases map to TRBD2. CDR3 length equals 15 residues. CDR1 and CDR2 (germline): MNHNS, SASEGT. The CDR3 sequence is CASSPTSGGAEERYF. The DNA of the CDR3 is TGTGCCAGCAGTCCTACTAGCGGGGGGGCGGAAGAGCGGTACTTC.

The rearrangement joins TRBV4-1 to TRBJ2-1; 7 nucleotides align to TRBD2. The length of the CDR3 is 16 residues. The germline CDR1 and CDR2 sequences are MGHRA and YSYEKL. Germline trimming cut 0 bases from V and 9 bases from J; bases unmatched to any gene: 11. CDR3 bases: TGCGCCAGCAGCCAAGATTCCCTAGCGGCCCGCGCTGAGCAGTTCTTC. This translates into CASSQDSLAARAEQFF.

This clone was detected a few times. The chain carries TRBV6-5 and TRBJ1-1; D uncertain. The germline CDR1 and CDR2 sequences are MNHEY and SVGAGI. This CDR3 region has 14 residues. V lost 5 bases, J lost 5 bases, and 15 bases lay in between. The CDR3 region has the DNA TGTGCCAGCAGTCATCCCGCGCGGCTAACTGAAGCTTTCTTT. It translates to CASSHPARLTEAFF.

The chain has TRBV19 and TRBJ1-4; a possible D gene is TRBD1 (5 bases). The germline V and J ends were trimmed by 3 bases and 13 bases, with 18 bases remaining between them. Per germline, CDR1 LNHDA and CDR2 SQIVND (reference sequence). The CDR3 contains 14 residues. CDR3 DNA sequence: TGTGCCAGTAGTATGAACGGGTTCGGAAGGGGACTGTTTTTT. As protein: CASSMNGFGRGLFF.

The rearrangement joins TRBV5-6 to TRBJ2-7; 7 bases line up with TRBD2. V lost 4 bases and J lost 3; bases outside the gene matches: 7. This CDR3 has 14 amino acids. The germline V gene has CDR1 SGHDT and CDR2 YYEEEE. This CDR3 reads CASSRGEGLYEQYF. The CDR3 DNA follows: TGTGCCAGCAGCCGCGGGGAGGGTCTCTACGAGCAGTACTTC.

The J gene is TRBJ1-1, the V gene TRBV11-2; 7 positions match TRBD1. Looked up from germline, CDR1 is SGHAT and CDR2 is FQNNGV. V lost 5 bases, J lost 3 bases, and 9 bases stayed unmatched. The CDR3 loop spans 15 amino acids. The CDR3 DNA reads TGTGCCAGCAGCCCACGGGGGCAGGGGGACACTGAAGCTTTCTTT. Translating gives CASSPRGQGDTEAFF.